The 7 T cell receptor beta chains below come from one sample, sequenced in a study of identifying expanded T cells in peripheral blood. The repertoire was sequenced with immunoSEQ multiplex PCR; TCRdb's copy has only in-frame clones and lacks some. Of under 130,000 clones in the sample, roughly 91% are singletons; the top ten hold 16%. The sequencing sample was made of blood. These receptors all come from a person between 18 and 75 years old in good health.

The V and J genes are TRBV5-6 and TRBJ1-2; the D is unclear. The CDR3 loop spans 15 amino acids. V gave up 3 bases and J gave up 0 bases, with 12 bases separating them. The germline CDR1 and CDR2 sequences are SGHDT and YYEEEE. This CDR3 is CASSSSIGPNYGYTF. CDR3 nucleotides: TGTGCCAGCAGCTCTTCCATAGGCCCTAACTATGGCTACACCTTC.

The gene calls are TRBV4-3 and TRBJ2-2, with 8 bases identical to TRBD2. The CDR3 is 17 residues long. The V gene end was trimmed by 5 bases and the J gene end by 0 bases; junction bases not matched to a gene: 8. Germline V gene data show CDR1 as LGHNA and CDR2 as YSLEER. The CDR3 is CASSATVAGTNTGELFF. The CDR3 coding sequence is TGCGCCAGCAGCGCGACGGTAGCGGGAACGAACACCGGGGAGCTGTTTTTT.

This rearrangement joins TRBV7-9 to TRBJ2-1, with 10 bases fitting TRBD2. This CDR3 is 15 amino acids long. The V segment lost 5 bases and the J segment 7 bases; nucleotides outside the gene matches: 8. Germline values: CDR1 SEHNR, CDR2 FQNEAQ (reference sequence). This CDR3 is CASSLLAGSSNEQFF. The CDR3, as DNA: TGTGCCAGCAGCCTACTAGCGGGGTCTAGTAATGAGCAGTTCTTC.

This chain uses TRBV9 with TRBJ2-5; the D gene is possibly TRBD1 (5 bases). Germline CDR1 SGDLS, CDR2 YYNGEE. The germline V and J ends were trimmed by 0 bases and 5 bases, with 11 bases remaining between them. The CDR3 length is 14 residues. CDR3 DNA: TGTGCCAGCAGCGTAGGGCAGGGCCGGGAGACCCAGTACTTC. Encoded protein: CASSVGQGRETQYF. Together with reference TRBV9 and TRBJ2-5, the CDR3 gives the full variable domain: DSGVTQTPKHLITATGQRVTLRCSPRSGDLSVYWYQQSLDQGLQFLIQYYNGEERAKGNILERFSAQQFPDLHSELNLSSLELGDSALYFCASSVGQGRETQYFGPGTRLLVL.

The CDR3 spells CAWRTTGGLPYGYTF. In DNA, the CDR3 is TGTGCCTGGAGAACGACAGGGGGTCTCCCCTATGGCTACACCTTC. V and J are TRBV30 and TRBJ1-2; 9 nucleotides match TRBD1. CDR1 and CDR2 from the germline V gene are GTSNPN and SVGIG (reference sequence). V was pared by 3 bases and J by 4 bases, with 9 bases of the junction left unmatched. This CDR3 region has 15 residues. The full variable domain, with the rest looked up from reference TRBV30 and TRBJ1-2, is SQTIHQWPATLVQPVGSPLSLECTVEGTSNPNLYWYRQAAGRGLQLLFYSVGIGQISSEVPQNLSASRPQDRQFILSSKKLLLSDSGFYLCAWRTTGGLPYGYTFGSGTRLTVV.

In DNA form, the CDR3 reads TGTGCCAGCCGGGACAGCCTTAATTCACCCCTCCACTTT. As protein: CASRDSLNSPLHF. The rearrangement joins TRBV28 to TRBJ1-6; 7 bases match TRBD1. This CDR3 is built from 13 residues. After removal of 8 bases from V and 6 bases from J, the junction contained 4 bases not matched to a gene. Germline assignment: CDR1 MDHEN and CDR2 SYDVKM.

V usage is TRBV7-9 and J usage is TRBJ1-1; D remains unclear. The V and J ends lost 1 base and 1 base respectively, with 16 bases between them. From germline, CDR1 is SEHNR and CDR2 FQNEAQ (reference sequence). The CDR3 loop spans 17 amino acids. Here the CDR3 DNA reads TGTGCCAGCAGCTTAGTTTTAGGTCAGAACGCGAACACTGAAGCTTTCTTT. Translating it yields CASSLVLGQNANTEAFF.